This T cell receptor (beta chain) was profiled in a study of blood T cell repertoires in COVID-19. Study information: T cells, B-cell-depleted T cells, or PBMCs supplied cDNA or gDNA.

To note about this clone: Other nucleotide sequences from this sample produce the same CDR3.

V was trimmed by 5 bases and J by 5 bases, leaving 23 bases between them. CDR3 size: 16 residues. Germline V gene lookup returns CDR1 SGHRS and CDR2 YFSETQ. In the study's own analysis: Nucleated cell counts were estimated from reference gene primer amplification. Assay used: immunoSEQ multiplex PCR; TCRdb lists only in-frame clones, some missing. V and J calls and clone size follow that table, whereas D and trimming were derived from the DNA. The data show some 70,000 clones, roughly 80% seen once. The sequence came from a woman aged 50 to 60 with acute or convalescent COVID-19. The V gene is TRBV5-1, the J gene TRBJ2-7, with D perhaps matching TRBD1 (6 bases). Sequences were obtained from peripheral blood. The CDR3, as DNA: TGCGCCAGCAGTCCGGGCCTGACAGGTCTGGCGGACGAGCAGTACTTC. Protein: CASSPGLTGLADEQYF.